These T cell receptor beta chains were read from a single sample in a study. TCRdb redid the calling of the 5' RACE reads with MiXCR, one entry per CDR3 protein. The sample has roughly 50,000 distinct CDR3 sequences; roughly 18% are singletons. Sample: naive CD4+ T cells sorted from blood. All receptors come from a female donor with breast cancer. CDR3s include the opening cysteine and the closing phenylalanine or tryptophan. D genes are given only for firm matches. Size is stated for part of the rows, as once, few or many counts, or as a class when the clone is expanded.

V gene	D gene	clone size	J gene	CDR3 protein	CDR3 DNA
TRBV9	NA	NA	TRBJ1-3	CASSVTSGNTIYF	TGTGCCAGCAGCGTAACGTCTGGAAACACCATATATTTT
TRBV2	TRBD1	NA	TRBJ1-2	CASTSQGIKNGYTF	TGTGCCAGCACCTCACAGGGGATCAAGAATGGCTACACCTTC
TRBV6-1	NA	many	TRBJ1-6	CASSALVGVNSPLHF	TGTGCCAGCAGCGCCCTGGTGGGGGTAAATTCACCCCTCCACTTT
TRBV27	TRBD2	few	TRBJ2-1	CASSSVRERYNEQFF	TGTGCCAGCAGTTCCGTGCGGGAGCGCTACAATGAGCAGTTCTTC
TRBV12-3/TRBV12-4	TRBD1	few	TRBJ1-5	CASSFSDRARNQPQHF	TGTGCCAGCAGTTTCTCGGACAGGGCTCGCAATCAGCCCCAGCATTTT
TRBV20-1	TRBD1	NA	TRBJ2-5	CSATNRGRRVQETQYF	TGCAGTGCCACGAACAGGGGGCGACGTGTCCAAGAGACCCAGTACTTC
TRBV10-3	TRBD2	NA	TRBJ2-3	CAIGREPTDTQYF	TGTGCCATCGGGCGGGAGCCCACAGATACGCAGTATTTT
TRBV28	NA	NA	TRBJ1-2	CASTYRIFYGYTF	TGTGCCAGCACTTACCGGATTTTCTATGGCTACACCTTC
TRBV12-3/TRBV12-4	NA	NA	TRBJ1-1	CASSSTGTDTEAFF	TGTGCCAGCAGTTCCACCGGGACGGACACTGAAGCTTTCTTT
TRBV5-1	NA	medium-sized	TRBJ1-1	CASSLAEGSAEAFF	TGCGCCAGCAGCTTGGCCGAAGGGTCAGCTGAAGCTTTCTTT
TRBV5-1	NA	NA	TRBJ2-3	CASSLGQFFTDTQYF	TGCGCCAGCAGCTTAGGACAGTTCTTCACAGATACGCAGTATTTT
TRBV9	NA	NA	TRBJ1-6	CASTSGRGVSVASNSPLHF	TGTGCCAGCACGAGCGGGAGAGGAGTTTCGGTCGCTAGTAATTCACCCCTCCACTTT
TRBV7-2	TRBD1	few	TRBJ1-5	CASSSGTGHQPQHF	TGTGCCAGCAGCTCCGGGACAGGGCATCAGCCCCAGCATTTT
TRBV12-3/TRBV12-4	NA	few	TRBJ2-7	CASSLRPFEEQYF	TGTGCCAGCAGTTTACGGCCTTTTGAGGAGCAGTACTTC
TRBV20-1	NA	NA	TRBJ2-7	CSVRPLPTRDTFSYEQYF	TGCAGTGTCCGCCCGCTCCCGACTCGGGACACCTTCTCCTACGAGCAGTACTTC
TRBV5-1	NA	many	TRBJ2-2	CASSLLSTGTNTGELFF	TGCGCCAGCAGCTTGCTCTCTACAGGGACGAACACCGGGGAGCTGTTTTTT